This TCR beta chain was captured by sequencing in a study of cytomegalovirus exposure and HLA in healthy donors (dated by TCRdb to the late 2010s). For the wider study: An earlier analysis of a few hundred of the donors reported 276 Gb of sequence data and 117 million unique TCR beta sequences obtained from around 190 million T cells. A later analysis re-analyzed previously published TCR beta repertoires from roughly 600 donors and added high-resolution HLA genotyping to study TCR occurrence patterns. All discovery cohort repertoires had been generated using a single sequencing platform. The genetic ancestry cluster associated with self-reported Caucasian donors included 65% to 90% of the 398 genotyped donors. Several DR-DQ haplotypes were handled as single units for association and clustering because linkage in the cohort was strong. To predict cytomegalovirus infection status, the study combined high-throughput TCR immunosequencing, statistical association of individual TCRs with disease status, and machine learning. HLA typing included class I and class II loci at four-digit resolution. The study aimed to test whether cataloging public T cell receptors could reveal signatures of past pathogen exposure. Donor age, sex, ethnicity and CMV serostatus were collected together with the repertoire data. Typing coverage varied by locus: about 620-630 donors for A, B, C, DRB1 and DQB1; approximately 500 for DQA1; more than 600 for DPA1; approximately 470 for DPB1. A later genetic analysis took genome-wide SNP genotypes for about 55% of the 666 donors and used that subset as a discovery cohort. Among 300 to 450 genotyped donors of the cohort, an average of approximately 250,000 unique TCR beta nucleotide sequences were sequenced per donor, roughly 20% of them non-productive. An early release that covered fewer than 750 HLA-typed donors contained approximately 300 gigabases of sequencing data and 85 million to 100 million unique TCR sequences. Rather than drawing on any new phenotypic data, the later analysis identified candidate immune exposures from TCR beta sequences and the way those sequences occurred across donors. The T cell repertoires of under 750 subjects were profiled by immunosequencing and related to cytomegalovirus serostatus. To decide whether each TCR beta V gene segment behaved as functional or pseudogenic, an earlier analysis of fewer than 750 of the donors relied on high-throughput TCR beta sequencing. In addition to the first cohort of approximately 670 subjects, a separate validation cohort of 100 to 150 different subjects was used. Study-level results and caveats: Because some donors lacked HLA typing at each locus, the association tests relied only on the typed subset. A later analysis reported that several top co-occurrence clusters appeared linked to parvovirus B19, influenza, CMV and Epstein-Barr virus. The sequencing pipeline was judged likely to have produced a cluster of highly shared sequence variants as a technical artifact. The authors suggested that the approach could potentially be extended to other disease states and immunological phenotypes. In both the original and validation cohorts, the classifier was reported to diagnose cytomegalovirus status with high specificity and sensitivity. A further reported finding was that TCR beta sequences accurately predicted the HLA-A and HLA-B alleles for most subjects in the first cohort. A later analysis found that most CMV-associated TCR beta chains appeared HLA-restricted, with HLA associations seemingly driven largely by CMV exposure. Linkage disequilibrium might explain the correlated functional status among segregating V segments, but an unknown experimental factor could not be ruled out. In a later analysis, the rate of TCR association differed among HLA loci, with DRB1 alleles having the most associated TCRs and HLA-C alleles having the fewest. This cohort had only TCR beta chains sequenced, and the lack of alpha or paired-chain data limited which features could be detected. Roughly uniform sequencing depth across donors was assumed in presence/absence analyses, although this assumption may not hold. When HLA alleles, especially DR and DQ, strongly co-occurred, attributing TCR associations to individual alleles was difficult. The study listed 150 to 200 TCR beta chains as associated with cytomegalovirus. In a later analysis, HLA-associated TCR beta chains showed more clonal expansion and lower generation probabilities than non-associated chains that were equally common. In vitro tests confirmed that a few of the cytomegalovirus-associated TCR beta chains recognize cytomegalovirus antigens. Most TCR sequences were observed very rarely across donors, whereas some public TCRs were present in many individuals. Because the 87-base-pair reads could not distinguish some IMGT-functional V segments, including TRBV6-2 and TRBV6-3, those segments were excluded. An earlier analysis of approximately 600 of the donors showed that most TCR beta V segments appeared in productive rearrangements either about 87% or about 30% of the time, which broadly matched IMGT annotations. CMV serostatus was the only immune exposure information available for the cohort. At a false discovery rate of 0.05, a later analysis linked roughly 17,000 TCR beta sequences to specific HLA alleles. Compared with the roughly 700-donor mean, donors in an Asian-associated ancestry cluster had fewer N-insertions in productive TCRs, according to a later genetic analysis. Approximately 16 rarely observed V segments, including chromosome 9 orphons, were excluded from the earlier analysis of approximately 600 of the donors because counts were too low. An association between a missense DCLRE1C variant and V-gene and J-gene trimming of TCR beta chains was found in a later genetic analysis and replicated in an independent cohort.

The cohort comprised fewer than 700 healthy bone marrow donors. At the time of sampling, every cohort member was nominally healthy, though immune exposures that went unrecorded were likely present. The donor tested CMV seronegative, placing the donor among the 300 to 400 seronegative members of the cohort. Each donor provided a peripheral blood sample, and peripheral blood mononuclear cells were used for TCR beta sequencing. Genomic DNA extraction from the blood cell samples was performed with the Qiagen DNeasy Blood Extraction Kit. A remark on this clone: No cognate antigen has been identified for it. No much larger clonotype is one base removed from it; base qualities were not supplied.

Receptor amplification or capture employed the immunoSEQ multiplex PCR assay. For the multiplex PCR, a mixture combining 60 forward primers for TCR Vbeta segments and 13 reverse primers for TCR Jbeta segments was used. The CDR3 region of rearranged TCR beta genes was amplified from genomic DNA by a multiplex PCR assay. The amplified TCR beta libraries were sequenced on the Illumina HiSeq System as 87-base-pair reads. The study's processing was this. A later analysis counted tens of millions of unique TCR beta chains across the 650 to 800 repertoires, and roughly 9.9 million of these chains were shared by at least two donors. A nearest-neighbor algorithm error-corrected the raw reads and collapsed the reads into unique sequences, merging closely related sequences to remove PCR and sequencing errors. Alignment of CDR3 sequences to IMGT reference sequences was used to assign V, D and J gene segments. Each retained sequence needed at least a six-nucleotide match to both a V gene segment and a J gene segment. Rearrangements were classified as productive when the CDR3 lacked stop codons and remained in frame with V and J, and all other rearrangements were classified as non-productive. Following IMGT convention, CDR3 was defined as the stretch from the second conserved V-encoded cysteine to the conserved J-encoded phenylalanine. In an earlier analysis of 587 of the donors, sequences lacking an unambiguous match to a single V gene segment were excluded. An earlier analysis of almost 600 of the donors classified V segments as functional when productive rearrangements were above 56.7% and as segregating when the standard deviation between donors was above 5%. A statistical classification framework was built to diagnose cytomegalovirus status from the catalog of TCR beta chain sequences. In a later analysis, TCR nucleotide sequences were compared against IMGT/GENE-DB human TR gene sequences so that V and J genes could be assigned. A later analysis assigned CDR3 sequences and most-parsimonious VDJ recombination scenarios with the TCRdist pipeline. In a later analysis, each TCR beta chain was defined by its CDR3 amino acid sequence together with its V-gene family, and reads without a unique V-gene family were excluded. A later analysis removed 500 to 600 highly shared, low-generation-probability nucleotide sequences to deal with suspected cross-contamination and a sequencing artifact. A later analysis calculated a clonal expansion index for each public chain from normalized within-repertoire ranks of inferred template counts. In a later analysis, generation probabilities were computed using a VDJ recombination model fitted to out-of-frame rearrangements, and the results were checked against IGoR. In a later analysis, TCR-TCR, TCR-HLA and TCR-CMV co-occurrence was scored with hypergeometric tests, and a repertoire-size bias correction was applied to TCR pairs. False discovery rates were estimated in a later analysis by permuting HLA or CMV assignments 20 times. In a later analysis, co-occurring TCRs were grouped with DBSCAN, and TCRdist sequence similarity was added when clustering was performed within HLA-allele-positive subsets. For co-occurrence clustering, repertoires with fewer than 30,000 or more than 120,000 public chains were excluded, along with five repertoires with anomalous nucleotide sharing. TCRdb retrieved this table from immuneACCESS and kept in-frame rearrangements only. Not all clones are present; in checked studies, unresolved V genes account for under half, and no reason is known for the remainder. V, J and clone size were drawn from that table, and D and trimming were deduced from the DNA. The sample yields about 140,000 clones; approximately 82% were counted once. Approximately 2% of the sample is held by the ten biggest clonotypes.

From cysteine to phenylalanine, the CDR3 is 18 amino acids long. Just CDR3 DNA is preserved here, 54 bases in frame from base 1. Germline trimming: 5 bases from V, 1 base from J; junction bases outside gene matches: 11. The germline V gene yields SGHAT for CDR1 and FQNNGV for CDR2. Sequences were obtained from PBMCs. The sequence was obtained from a woman in her thirties or forties in good health and CMV-seronegative. The chain employs TRBV11-2 and TRBJ2-6; 7 bases in the middle match TRBD1. The sequence in DNA is TGTGCCAGCAGCCATAGGAAGGGGGCAGGGTCTGGGGCCAACGTCCTGACTTTC. It is translated as CASSHRKGAGSGANVLTF.